This section outlines one T cell receptor (beta chain) sequence together with its context. Its antigen is not identified. The data stem from a study of cytomegalovirus exposure and HLA in healthy donors. Study-wide points: The study designated 150 to 200 TCR beta chains cytomegalovirus-associated. Roughly even sequencing depth across donors was the assumption behind the presence/absence analyses. Based on reports, TCR beta sequences accurately predicted HLA-A and HLA-B alleles for most subjects.

It was healthy bone marrow donors who served as donors. The germline CDR1 and CDR2 sequences are LNHNV and YYDKDF (reference sequence). The CDR3 is made up of 15 amino acids. J was trimmed by 2 bases and V by 5 bases; bases with no gene match: 4. Primers: 60 Vbeta forward and 13 Jbeta reverse. Generated by immunoSEQ multiplex PCR, the TCRdb table keeps only in-frame clones and is missing some. Among over 150,000 clones listed, around 72% were seen once. The chain links TRBV15 to TRBJ2-1; 9 bases fit TRBD2. Input material: PBMCs. This clonotype originated in a man aged 18-30 years in good health and CMV-seronegative. In DNA, the CDR3 is TGTGCCACCAGCGTCGAGCGGGAGGCCTACAATGAGCAGTTCTTC. Translating gives CATSVEREAYNEQFF.